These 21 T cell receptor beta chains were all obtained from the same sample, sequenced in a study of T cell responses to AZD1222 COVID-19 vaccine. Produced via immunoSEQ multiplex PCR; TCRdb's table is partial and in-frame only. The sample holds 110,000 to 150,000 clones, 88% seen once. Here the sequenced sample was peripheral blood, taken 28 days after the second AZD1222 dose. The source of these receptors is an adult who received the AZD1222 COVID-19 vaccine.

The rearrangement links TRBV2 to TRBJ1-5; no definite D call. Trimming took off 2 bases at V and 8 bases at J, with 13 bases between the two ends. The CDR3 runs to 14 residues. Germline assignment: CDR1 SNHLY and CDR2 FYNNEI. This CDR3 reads CASSEFAAREPQHF. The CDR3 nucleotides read TGTGCCAGCAGTGAATTTGCTGCCCGGGAGCCCCAGCATTTT.

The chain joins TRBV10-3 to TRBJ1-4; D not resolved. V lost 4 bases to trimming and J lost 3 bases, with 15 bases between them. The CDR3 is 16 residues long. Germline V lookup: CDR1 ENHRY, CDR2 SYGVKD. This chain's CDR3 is CAISAGEGGSNEKLFF. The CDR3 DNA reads TGTGCCATCAGTGCCGGTGAAGGAGGGTCTAATGAAAAACTGTTTTTT.

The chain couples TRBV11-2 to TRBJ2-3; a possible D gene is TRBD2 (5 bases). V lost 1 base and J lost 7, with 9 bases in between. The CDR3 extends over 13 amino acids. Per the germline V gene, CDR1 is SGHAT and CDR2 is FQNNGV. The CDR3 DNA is TGTGCCAGCAGCTTAGTCGAGGGTTATACGCAGTATTTT. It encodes CASSLVEGYTQYF.

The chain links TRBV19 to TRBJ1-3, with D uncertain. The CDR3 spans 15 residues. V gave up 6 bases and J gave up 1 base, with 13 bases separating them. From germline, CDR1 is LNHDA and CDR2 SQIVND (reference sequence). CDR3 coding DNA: TGTGCCAGTAGCAGAGGAGGGTCTTCTGGAAACACCATATATTTT. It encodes CASSRGGSSGNTIYF.

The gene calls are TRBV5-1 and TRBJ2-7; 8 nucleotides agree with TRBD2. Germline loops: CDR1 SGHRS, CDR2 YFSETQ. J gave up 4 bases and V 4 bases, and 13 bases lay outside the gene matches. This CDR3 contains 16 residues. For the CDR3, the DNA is TGCGCCAGCAGCGCTACACCGGGACTAGGGGTTTACGAGCAGTACTTC. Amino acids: CASSATPGLGVYEQYF.

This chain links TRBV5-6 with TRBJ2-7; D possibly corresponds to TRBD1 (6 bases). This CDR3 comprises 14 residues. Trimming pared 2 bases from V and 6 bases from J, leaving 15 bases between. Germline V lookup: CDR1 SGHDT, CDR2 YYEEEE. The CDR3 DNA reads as TGTGCCAGCAGCTTCTGGACAGCCTATTCCGAGCAGTACTTC. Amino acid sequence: CASSFWTAYSEQYF.

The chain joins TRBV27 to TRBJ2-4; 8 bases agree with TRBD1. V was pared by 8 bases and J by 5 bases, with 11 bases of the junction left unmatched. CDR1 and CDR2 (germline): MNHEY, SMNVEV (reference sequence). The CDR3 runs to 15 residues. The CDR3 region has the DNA TGTGCCAGCGGAATGACAGGGGAACGTGAAAACATTCAGTACTTC. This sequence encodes CASGMTGERENIQYF.

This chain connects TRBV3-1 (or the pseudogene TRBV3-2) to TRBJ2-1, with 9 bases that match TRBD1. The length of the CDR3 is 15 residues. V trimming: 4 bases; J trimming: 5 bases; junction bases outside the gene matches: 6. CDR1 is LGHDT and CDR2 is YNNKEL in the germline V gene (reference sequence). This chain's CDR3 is CASSRRDRDNNEQFF. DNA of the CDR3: TGTGCCAGCAGCCGAAGGGACAGGGACAACAATGAGCAGTTCTTC.

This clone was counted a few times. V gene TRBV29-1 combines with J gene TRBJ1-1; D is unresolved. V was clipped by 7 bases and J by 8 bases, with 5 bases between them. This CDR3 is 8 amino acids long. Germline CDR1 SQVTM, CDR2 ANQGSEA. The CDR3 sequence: CSANEAFF. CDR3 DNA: TGCAGCGCAAACGAAGCTTTCTTT.

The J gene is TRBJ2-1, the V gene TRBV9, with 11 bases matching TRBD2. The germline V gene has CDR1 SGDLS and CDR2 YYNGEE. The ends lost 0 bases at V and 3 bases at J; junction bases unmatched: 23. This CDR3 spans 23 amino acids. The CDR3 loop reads CASSVDGPPDAFRGTSGYNEQFF. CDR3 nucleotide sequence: TGTGCCAGCAGCGTAGATGGCCCGCCGGACGCTTTTCGAGGGACTAGCGGCTACAATGAGCAGTTCTTC.

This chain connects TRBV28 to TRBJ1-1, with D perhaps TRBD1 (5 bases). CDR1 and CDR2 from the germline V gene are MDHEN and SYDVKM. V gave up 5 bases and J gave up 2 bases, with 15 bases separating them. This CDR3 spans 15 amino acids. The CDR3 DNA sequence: TGTGCCAGCAGTCCTTCGGGGGATTTCAACACTGAAGCTTTCTTT. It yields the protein CASSPSGDFNTEAFF.

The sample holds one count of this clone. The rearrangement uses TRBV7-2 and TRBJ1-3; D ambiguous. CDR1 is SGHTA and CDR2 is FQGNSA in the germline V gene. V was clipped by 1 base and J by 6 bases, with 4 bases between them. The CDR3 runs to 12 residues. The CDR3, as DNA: TGTGCCAGCAGCTTAGATGCAAACACCATATATTTT. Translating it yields CASSLDANTIYF.

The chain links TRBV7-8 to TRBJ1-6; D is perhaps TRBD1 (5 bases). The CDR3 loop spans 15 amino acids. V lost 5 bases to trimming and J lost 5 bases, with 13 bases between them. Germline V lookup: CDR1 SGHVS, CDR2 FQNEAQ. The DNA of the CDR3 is TGTGCCAGCAGCGCCCGGGACGGAGATAATTCACCCCTCCACTTT. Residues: CASSARDGDNSPLHF.

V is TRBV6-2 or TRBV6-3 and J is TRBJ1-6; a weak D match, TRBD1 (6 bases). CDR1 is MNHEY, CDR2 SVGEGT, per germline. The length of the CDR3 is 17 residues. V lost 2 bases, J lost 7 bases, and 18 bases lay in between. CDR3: CASSYPSSGQLNSPLHF. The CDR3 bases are TGTGCCAGCAGTTACCCGAGTTCTGGACAGTTGAATTCACCCCTCCACTTT.

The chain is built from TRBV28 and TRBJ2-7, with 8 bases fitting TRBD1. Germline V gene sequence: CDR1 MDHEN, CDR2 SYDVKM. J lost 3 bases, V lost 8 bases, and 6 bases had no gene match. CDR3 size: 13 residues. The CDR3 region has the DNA TGTGCCAGCCGCTCCGGACAGGGCTACGAGCAGTACTTC. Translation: CASRSGQGYEQYF. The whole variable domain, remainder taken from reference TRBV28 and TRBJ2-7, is DVKVTQSSRYLVKRTGEKVFLECVQDMDHENMFWYRQDPGLGLRLIYFSYDVKMKEKGDIPEGYSVSREKKERFSLILESASTNQTSMYLCASRSGQGYEQYFGPGTRLTVT.

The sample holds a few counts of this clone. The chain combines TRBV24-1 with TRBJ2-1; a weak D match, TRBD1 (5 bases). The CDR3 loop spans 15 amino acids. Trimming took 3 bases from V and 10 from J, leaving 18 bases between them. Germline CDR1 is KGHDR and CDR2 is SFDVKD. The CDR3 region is CATSDPPKRGHEQFF. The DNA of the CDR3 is TGTGCCACCAGTGATCCCCCAAAGCGAGGACACGAGCAGTTCTTC.

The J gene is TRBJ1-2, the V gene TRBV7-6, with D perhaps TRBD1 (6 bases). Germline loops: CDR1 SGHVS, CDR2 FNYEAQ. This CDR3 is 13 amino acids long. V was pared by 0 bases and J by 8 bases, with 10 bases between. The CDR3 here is CASSLAQGGGYTF. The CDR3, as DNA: TGTGCCAGCAGCTTAGCACAGGGAGGAGGCTACACCTTC.

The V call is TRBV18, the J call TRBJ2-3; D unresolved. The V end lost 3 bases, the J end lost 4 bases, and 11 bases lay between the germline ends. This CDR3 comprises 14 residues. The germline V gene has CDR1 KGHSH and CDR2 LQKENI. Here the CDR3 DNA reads TGTGCCAGCTCACCTACAAGGAATGCAGATACGCAGTATTTT. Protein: CASSPTRNADTQYF.

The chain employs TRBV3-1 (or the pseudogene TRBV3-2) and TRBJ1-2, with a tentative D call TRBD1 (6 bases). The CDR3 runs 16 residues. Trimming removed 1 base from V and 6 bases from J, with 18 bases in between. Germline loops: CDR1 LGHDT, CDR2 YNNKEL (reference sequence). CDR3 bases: TGTGCCAGCAGCCAAGGGTGGACAGCTAACAACCATGGCTACACCTTC. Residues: CASSQGWTANNHGYTF.

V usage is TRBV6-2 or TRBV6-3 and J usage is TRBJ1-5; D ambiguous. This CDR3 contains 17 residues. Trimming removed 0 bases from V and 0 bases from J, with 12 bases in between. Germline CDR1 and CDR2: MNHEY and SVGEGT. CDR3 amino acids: CASSYSGPWDSNQPQHF. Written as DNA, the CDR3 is TGTGCCAGCAGTTACTCCGGACCCTGGGATAGCAATCAGCCCCAGCATTTT.

The CDR3 DNA reads TGTGCCAGCAGCCCCCCCCACCAAAGCGGAGGGAGCAGCGGCTACACCTTC. Amino acids: CASSPPHQSGGSSGYTF. This chain joins TRBV11-2 and TRBJ1-2; D ambiguous. The CDR3 is 17 amino acids. Trimming pared 5 bases from V and 8 bases from J, leaving 27 bases between. Germline V CDR1 and CDR2: SGHAT, FQNNGV.